The next 10 T cell receptor beta chains were all read from a single sample in a study of blood T cell repertoires in COVID-19. Measured with immunoSEQ multiplex PCR; TCRdb has only the in-frame clones, and not every one. The sample has fewer than 250,000 clones, around four fifths seen once. The sequencing sample was made of peripheral blood. These receptors were obtained from a woman between 35 and 50 years old with active or convalescent COVID-19.

The chain recombines TRBV3-1 (or the pseudogene TRBV3-2) with TRBJ1-1; 8 bases map to TRBD1. Unmatched junction bases numbered 4, after V lost 2 bases and J lost 2 bases. This CDR3 is 15 amino acids long. Germline assignment: CDR1 LGHDT and CDR2 YNNKEL (reference sequence). The CDR3 spells CASSQTGQGNTEAFF. In DNA, the CDR3 is TGTGCCAGCAGCCAAACCGGACAGGGAAACACTGAAGCTTTCTTT.

This clone came up a few times. In DNA form, the CDR3 reads TGTGCCAGCAGCGGAGGGATAGCGGGCGGTGTGGTAGAGACCCAGTACTTC. Protein product: CASSGGIAGGVVETQYF. The rearrangement links TRBV11-3 to TRBJ2-5; 7 nucleotides match TRBD2. V lost 5 bases and J lost 4; bases outside the gene matches: 16. Germline lookup yields CDR1 SGHNT and CDR2 YENEEA. The CDR3 is 17 residues long.

The chain carries TRBV5-6 and TRBJ1-1; TRBD1 matches 7 bases. The junction had 4 bases not matched to a gene; V was cut back by 4 bases and J by 4 bases. Germline V gene data show CDR1 as SGHDT and CDR2 as YYEEEE. The CDR3 has 13 residues. The CDR3 is CASSHQGGTEAFF. Here the CDR3 DNA reads TGTGCCAGCAGCCACCAGGGGGGCACTGAAGCTTTCTTT.

This clone was picked up one time. This rearrangement joins TRBV6-1 to TRBJ1-2, with D unclear. The CDR3 is 13 residues long. Germline lookup yields CDR1 MNHNS and CDR2 SASEGT. The ends were cut back, 1 base at V and 3 bases at J, with 6 bases in the middle. DNA of the CDR3: TGTGCCAGCAGTGAAGTGGCAGACTATGGCTACACCTTC. It is translated as CASSEVADYGYTF.

The V and J genes are TRBV7-3 and TRBJ2-1; 8 bases align to TRBD1. CDR1 and CDR2 (germline): SGHTA, FQGTGA. The J segment lost 7 bases and the V segment lost 2 bases, leaving 7 bases of the junction unmatched. This CDR3 region has 15 residues. The CDR3 spells CASSLAGGWGNEQFF. The CDR3 DNA sequence: TGTGCCAGCAGCTTAGCAGGGGGCTGGGGGAATGAGCAGTTCTTC.

The chain uses TRBV3-1 (or the pseudogene TRBV3-2) and TRBJ2-3; tentative D call: TRBD1 (5 bases). V lost 1 base to trimming and J lost 4 bases, with 12 bases between them. Germline CDR1 reads LGHDT; CDR2 reads YNNKEL (reference sequence). The CDR3 has 15 residues. CDR3 region: CASSQVQGIADTQYF. The CDR3 DNA sequence: TGTGCCAGCAGCCAAGTTCAGGGTATAGCAGATACGCAGTATTTT.

The chain employs TRBV3-1 (or the pseudogene TRBV3-2) and TRBJ2-1, with 10 bases aligning to TRBD2. The germline CDR1 and CDR2 sequences are LGHDT and YNNKEL (reference sequence). The V gene end was trimmed by 2 bases and the J gene end by 6 bases; junction bases not matched to a gene: 7. The CDR3 totals 16 residues. In nucleotides, the CDR3 is TGTGCCAGCAGCCAACTAGCGGGGGCCAATTTCAATGAGCAGTTCTTC. It translates to CASSQLAGANFNEQFF.

The V call is TRBV6-6, the J call TRBJ1-2; 8 nucleotides line up with TRBD1. V shed 6 bases and J 4 bases; nucleotides not matched to a gene: 4. Germline values: CDR1 MNHNY, CDR2 SVGAGI (reference sequence). The CDR3 contains 13 residues. The CDR3 loop is CASRDREAYGYTF. The CDR3 nucleotides are TGTGCCAGCAGGGACAGGGAGGCCTATGGCTACACCTTC.

The rearrangement joins TRBV7-9 to TRBJ1-2, with D maybe TRBD1 (5 bases). V lost 7 bases and J 0 bases, leaving 15 bases between the germline ends. This CDR3 comprises 15 residues. Per the germline V gene, CDR1 is SEHNR and CDR2 is FQNEAQ (reference sequence). The DNA for the CDR3 is TGTGCCAGCACCCCCAAGACAGCTCCTAACTATGGCTACACCTTC. It encodes CASTPKTAPNYGYTF.

The V call is TRBV7-2, the J call TRBJ2-1; 7 nucleotides agree with TRBD2. The CDR3 runs to 15 residues. CDR1 and CDR2 (germline): SGHTA, FQGNSA. The V and J ends lost 5 bases and 2 bases, in that order; junction bases with no gene match: 6. Here the CDR3 reads CASSLERGPYNEQFF. In DNA, the CDR3 is TGTGCCAGCAGCCTGGAGCGGGGCCCCTACAATGAGCAGTTCTTC.